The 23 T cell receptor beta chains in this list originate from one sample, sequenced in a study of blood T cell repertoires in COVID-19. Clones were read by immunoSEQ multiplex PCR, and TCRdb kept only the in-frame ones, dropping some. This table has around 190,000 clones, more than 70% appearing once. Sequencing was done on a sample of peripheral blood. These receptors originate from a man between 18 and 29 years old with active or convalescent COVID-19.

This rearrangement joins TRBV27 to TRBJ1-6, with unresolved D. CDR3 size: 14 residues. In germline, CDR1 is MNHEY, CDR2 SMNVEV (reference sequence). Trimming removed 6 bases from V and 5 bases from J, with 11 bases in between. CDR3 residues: CASRLAGNNSPLHF. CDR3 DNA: TGTGCCAGCAGGTTAGCGGGAAATAATTCACCCCTCCACTTT.

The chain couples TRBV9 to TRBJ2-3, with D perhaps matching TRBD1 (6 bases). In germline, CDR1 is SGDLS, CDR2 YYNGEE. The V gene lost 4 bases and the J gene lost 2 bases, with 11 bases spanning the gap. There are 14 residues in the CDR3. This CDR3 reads CASSRGGATDTQYF. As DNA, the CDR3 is TGTGCCAGCAGCCGAGGGGGAGCCACAGATACGCAGTATTTT.

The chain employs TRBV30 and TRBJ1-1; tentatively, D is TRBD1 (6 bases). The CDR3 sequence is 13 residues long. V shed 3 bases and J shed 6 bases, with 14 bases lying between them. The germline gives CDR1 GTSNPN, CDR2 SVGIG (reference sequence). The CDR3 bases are TGTGCCTGGAGCGCGACCGAGGGGGCTGAAGCTTTCTTT. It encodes CAWSATEGAEAFF. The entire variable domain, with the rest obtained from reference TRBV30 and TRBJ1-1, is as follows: SQTIHQWPATLVQPVGSPLSLECTVEGTSNPNLYWYRQAAGRGLQLLFYSVGIGQISSEVPQNLSASRPQDRQFILSSKKLLLSDSGFYLCAWSATEGAEAFFGQGTRLTVV.

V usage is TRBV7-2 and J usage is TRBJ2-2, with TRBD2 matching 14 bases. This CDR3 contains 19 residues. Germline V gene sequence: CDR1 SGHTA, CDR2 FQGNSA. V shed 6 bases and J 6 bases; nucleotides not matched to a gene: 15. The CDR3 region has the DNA TGTGCCAGCAGTCTCATCGGGACTAGCGGGAGTTCGGTCTCCGGGGAGCTGTTTTTT. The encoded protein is CASSLIGTSGSSVSGELFF.

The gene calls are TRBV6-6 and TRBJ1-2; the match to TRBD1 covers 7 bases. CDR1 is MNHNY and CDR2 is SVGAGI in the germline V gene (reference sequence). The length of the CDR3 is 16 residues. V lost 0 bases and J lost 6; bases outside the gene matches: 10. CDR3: CASSYSQTGTWNGYTF. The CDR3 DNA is TGTGCCAGCAGTTACTCACAGACAGGGACCTGGAATGGCTACACCTTC.

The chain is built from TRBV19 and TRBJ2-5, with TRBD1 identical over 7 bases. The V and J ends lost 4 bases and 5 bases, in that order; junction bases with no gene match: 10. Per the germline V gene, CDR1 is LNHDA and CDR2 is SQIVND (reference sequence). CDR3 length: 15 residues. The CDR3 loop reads CASSTTGNPMETQYF. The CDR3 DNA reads TGTGCCAGTAGTACGACAGGGAACCCCATGGAGACCCAGTACTTC.

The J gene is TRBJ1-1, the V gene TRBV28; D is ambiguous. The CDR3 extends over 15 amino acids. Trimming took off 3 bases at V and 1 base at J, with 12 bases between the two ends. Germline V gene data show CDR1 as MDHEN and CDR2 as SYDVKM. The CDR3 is CASSLGVLSNTEAFF. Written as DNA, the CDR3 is TGTGCCAGCAGTTTGGGCGTCCTATCGAACACTGAAGCTTTCTTT. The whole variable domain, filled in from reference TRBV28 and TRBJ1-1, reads DVKVTQSSRYLVKRTGEKVFLECVQDMDHENMFWYRQDPGLGLRLIYFSYDVKMKEKGDIPEGYSVSREKKERFSLILESASTNQTSMYLCASSLGVLSNTEAFFGQGTRLTVV.

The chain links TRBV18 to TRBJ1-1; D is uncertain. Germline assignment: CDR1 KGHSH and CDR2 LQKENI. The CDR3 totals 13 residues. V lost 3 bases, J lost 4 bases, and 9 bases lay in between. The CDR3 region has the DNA TGTGCCAGCTCACCTAACAGTGGCACTGAAGCTTTCTTT. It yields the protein CASSPNSGTEAFF.

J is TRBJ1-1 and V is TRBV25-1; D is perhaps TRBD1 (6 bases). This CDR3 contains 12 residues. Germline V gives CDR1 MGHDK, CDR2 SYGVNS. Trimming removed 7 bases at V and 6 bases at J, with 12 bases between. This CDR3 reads CASTQGGSEAFF. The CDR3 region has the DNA TGTGCCAGCACCCAAGGGGGATCTGAAGCTTTCTTT.

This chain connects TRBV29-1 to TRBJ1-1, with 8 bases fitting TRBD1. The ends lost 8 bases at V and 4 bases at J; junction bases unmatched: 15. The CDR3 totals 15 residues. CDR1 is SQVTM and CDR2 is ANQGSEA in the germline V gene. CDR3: CSIQTGAASGTEAFF. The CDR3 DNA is TGCAGCATCCAGACAGGGGCCGCTTCCGGCACTGAAGCTTTCTTT.

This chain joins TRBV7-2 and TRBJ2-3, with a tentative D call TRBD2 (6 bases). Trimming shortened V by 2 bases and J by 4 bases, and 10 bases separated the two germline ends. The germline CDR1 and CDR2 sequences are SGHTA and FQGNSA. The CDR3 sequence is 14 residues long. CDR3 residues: CASSLSLAADTQYF. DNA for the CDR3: TGTGCCAGCAGCTTATCACTAGCAGCAGATACGCAGTATTTT.

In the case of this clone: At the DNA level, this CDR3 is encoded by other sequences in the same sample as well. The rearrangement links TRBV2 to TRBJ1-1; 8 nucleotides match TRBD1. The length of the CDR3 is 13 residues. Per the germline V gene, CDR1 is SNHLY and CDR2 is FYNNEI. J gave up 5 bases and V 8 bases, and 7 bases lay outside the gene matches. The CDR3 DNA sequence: TGTGCCAGCGGAAAAACAGGGGGGACTGAAGCTTTCTTT. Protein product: CASGKTGGTEAFF.

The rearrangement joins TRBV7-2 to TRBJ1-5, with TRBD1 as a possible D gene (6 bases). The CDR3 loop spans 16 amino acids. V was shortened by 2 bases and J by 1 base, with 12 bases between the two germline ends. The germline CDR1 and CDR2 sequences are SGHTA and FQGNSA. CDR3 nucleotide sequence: TGTGCCAGCAGCTTAACCGGGGGGGCAAGCAATCAGCCCCAGCATTTT. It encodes CASSLTGGASNQPQHF.

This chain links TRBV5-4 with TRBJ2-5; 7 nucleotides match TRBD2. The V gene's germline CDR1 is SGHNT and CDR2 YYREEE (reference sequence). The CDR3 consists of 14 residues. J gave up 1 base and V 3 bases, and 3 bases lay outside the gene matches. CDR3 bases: TGTGCCAGCAGCTCCGGGACTACCCAAGAGACCCAGTACTTC. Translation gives CASSSGTTQETQYF.

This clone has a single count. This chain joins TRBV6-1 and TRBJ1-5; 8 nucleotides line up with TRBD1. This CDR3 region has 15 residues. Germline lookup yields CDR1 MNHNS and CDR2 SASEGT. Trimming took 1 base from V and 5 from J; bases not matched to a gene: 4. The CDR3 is CASSEGTGRHQPQHF. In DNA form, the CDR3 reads TGTGCCAGCAGTGAAGGGACAGGGAGGCATCAGCCCCAGCATTTT.

The CDR3 coding sequence is TGTGCCTGGAGTGCCCGGTATGGCTACACCTTC. It yields the protein CAWSARYGYTF. This sequence joins TRBV30 and TRBJ1-2; D gene ambiguous. Germline CDR1 and CDR2: GTSNPN and SVGIG (reference sequence). V was trimmed by 1 base and J by 5 bases, leaving 5 bases between them. The CDR3 covers 11 residues.

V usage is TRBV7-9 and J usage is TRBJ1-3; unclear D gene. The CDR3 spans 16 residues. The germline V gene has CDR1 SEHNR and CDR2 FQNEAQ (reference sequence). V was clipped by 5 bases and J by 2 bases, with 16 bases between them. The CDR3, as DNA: TGTGCCAGCAGCCCACAGTCGGTCAAGCCTGGAAACACCATATATTTT. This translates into CASSPQSVKPGNTIYF.

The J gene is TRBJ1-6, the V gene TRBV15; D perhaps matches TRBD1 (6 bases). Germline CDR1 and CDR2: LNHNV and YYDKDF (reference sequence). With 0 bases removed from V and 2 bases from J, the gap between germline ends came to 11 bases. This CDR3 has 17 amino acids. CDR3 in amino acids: CATSRDRSGAYNSPLHF. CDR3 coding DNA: TGTGCCACCAGCAGAGATCGGTCAGGGGCCTATAATTCACCCCTCCACTTT. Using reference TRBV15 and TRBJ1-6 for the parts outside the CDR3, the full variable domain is DAMVIQNPRYQVTQFGKPVTLSCSQTLNHNVMYWYQQKSSQAPKLLFHYYDKDFNNEADTPDNFQSRRPNTSFCFLDIRSPGLGDTAMYLCATSRDRSGAYNSPLHFGNGTRLTVT.

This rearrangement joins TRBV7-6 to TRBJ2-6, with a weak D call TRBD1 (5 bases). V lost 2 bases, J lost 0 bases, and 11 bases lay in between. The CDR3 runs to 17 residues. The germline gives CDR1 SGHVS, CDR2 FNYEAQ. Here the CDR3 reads CASSLMPQGSGANVLTF. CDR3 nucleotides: TGTGCCAGCAGCTTAATGCCCCAGGGCTCTGGGGCCAACGTCCTGACTTTC.

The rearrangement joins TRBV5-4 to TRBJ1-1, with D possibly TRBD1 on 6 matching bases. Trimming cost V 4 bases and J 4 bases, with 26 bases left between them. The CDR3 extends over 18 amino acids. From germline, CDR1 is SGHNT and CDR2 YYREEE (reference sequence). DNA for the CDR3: TGTGCCAGCAGCCCTAGGAGCTCGGGAGGGGGTATGGGCACTGAAGCTTTCTTT. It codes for CASSPRSSGGGMGTEAFF.

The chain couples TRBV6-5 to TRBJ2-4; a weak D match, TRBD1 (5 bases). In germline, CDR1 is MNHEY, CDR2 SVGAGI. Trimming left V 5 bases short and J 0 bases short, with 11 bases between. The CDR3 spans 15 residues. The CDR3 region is CASSTGLLAKNIQYF. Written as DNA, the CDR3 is TGTGCCAGCAGTACAGGCCTCCTAGCCAAAAACATTCAGTACTTC.

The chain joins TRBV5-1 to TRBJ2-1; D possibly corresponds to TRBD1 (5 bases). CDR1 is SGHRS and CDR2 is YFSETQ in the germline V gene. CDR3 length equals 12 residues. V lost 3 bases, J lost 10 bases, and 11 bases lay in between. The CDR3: CASSYQGKEQFF. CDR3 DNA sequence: TGCGCCAGCAGCTACCAGGGAAAAGAGCAGTTCTTC.

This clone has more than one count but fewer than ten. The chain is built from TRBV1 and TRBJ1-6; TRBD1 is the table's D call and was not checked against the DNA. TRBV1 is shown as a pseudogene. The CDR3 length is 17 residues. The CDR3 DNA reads TGCACCAGCAGCCAAATTTTCGGACAGGGAGATAATTCACCCCTCCACTTT. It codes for CTSSQIFGQGDNSPLHF.